Below, one TCR beta chain is given with its context. Per the original data handling: Reference gene primer amplification yielded estimated nucleated cell counts. Generated by immunoSEQ multiplex PCR, the TCRdb table keeps only in-frame clones and is missing some. The DNA gave D and trimming, while V, J and clone size come from that table. Of roughly 160,000 clones listed, roughly 87% are singletons. The V gene's germline CDR1 is SGHTA and CDR2 FQGTGA. V shed 2 bases and J shed 8 bases, with 16 bases lying between them. This CDR3 comprises 15 residues. Two consecutive negative NP/OP PCR tests, clearance, or resolved symptoms defined Cohort 3 recovery. This record comes from a study of blood T cell repertoires in COVID-19.

Sequencing input: PBMCs or T cells enriched from blood (not recorded which). This TCR came from a woman in her 50s who had recovered from COVID-19. The genes are TRBV7-3 and TRBJ2-1; weak D call: TRBD2 (6 bases). The CDR3 coding sequence is TGTGCCAGCAGCTTAGGCCCCGGGGGTAGTTATGAGCAGTTCTTC. It encodes CASSLGPGGSYEQFF.